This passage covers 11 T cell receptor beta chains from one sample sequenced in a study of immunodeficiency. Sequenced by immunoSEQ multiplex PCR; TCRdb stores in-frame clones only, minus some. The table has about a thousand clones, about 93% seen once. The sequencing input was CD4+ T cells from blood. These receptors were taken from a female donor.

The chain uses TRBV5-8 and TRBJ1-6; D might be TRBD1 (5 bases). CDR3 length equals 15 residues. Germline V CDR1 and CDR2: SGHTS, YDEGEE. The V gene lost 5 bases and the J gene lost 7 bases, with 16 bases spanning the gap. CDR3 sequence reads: CASRIAGTGNSPLHF. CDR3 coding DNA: TGTGCCAGCAGGATTGCAGGGACGGGGAATTCACCCCTCCACTTT.

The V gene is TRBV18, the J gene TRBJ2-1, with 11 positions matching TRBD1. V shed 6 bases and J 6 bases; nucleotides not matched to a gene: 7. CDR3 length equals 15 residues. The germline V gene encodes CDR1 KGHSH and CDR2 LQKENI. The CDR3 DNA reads TGTGCCAGCTCCCAGGACAGGGGGCGCCCCAATGAGCAGTTCTTC. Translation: CASSQDRGRPNEQFF.

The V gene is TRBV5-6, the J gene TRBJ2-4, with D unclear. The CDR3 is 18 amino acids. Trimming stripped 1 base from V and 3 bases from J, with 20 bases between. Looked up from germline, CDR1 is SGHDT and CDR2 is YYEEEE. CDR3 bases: TGTGCCAGCAGCTTGAAGTATAGAATGGATGAGGTCAAAAACATTCAGTACTTC. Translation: CASSLKYRMDEVKNIQYF.

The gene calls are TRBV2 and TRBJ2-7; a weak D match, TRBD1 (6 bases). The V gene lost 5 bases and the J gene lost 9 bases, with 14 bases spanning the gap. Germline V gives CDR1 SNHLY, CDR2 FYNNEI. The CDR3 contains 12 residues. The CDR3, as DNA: TGTGCCAGCAGTTCCCAGGGGCAAGGGCAGTACTTC. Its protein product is CASSSQGQGQYF.

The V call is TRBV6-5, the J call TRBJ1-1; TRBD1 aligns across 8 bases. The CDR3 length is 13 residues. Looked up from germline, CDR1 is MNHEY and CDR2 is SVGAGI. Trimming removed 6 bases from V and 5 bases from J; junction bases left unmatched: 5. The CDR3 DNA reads TGTGCCAGCAGGCGACAGGGGCAAACTGAAGCTTTCTTT. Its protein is CASRRQGQTEAFF.

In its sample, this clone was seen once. CDR3 nucleotide sequence: TGTGCCAGTAGTTTAGGGGGTCGACAGGTTCGCTTCCTCCACTTT. It encodes CASSLGGRQVRFLHF. The chain carries TRBV19 and TRBJ1-6; D possibly corresponds to TRBD1 (6 bases). Germline assignment: CDR1 LNHDA and CDR2 SQIVND (reference sequence). The CDR3 has 15 residues. V lost 5 bases to trimming and J lost 15 bases, with 23 bases between them.

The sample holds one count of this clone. CDR3: CASSLVDGSTTEAFF. The DNA for the CDR3 is TGCGCCAGCAGCTTGGTGGACGGCAGTACCACTGAAGCTTTCTTT. This rearrangement joins TRBV5-1 to TRBJ1-1; D unclear. The CDR3 is 15 residues long. Germline CDR1 is SGHRS and CDR2 is YFSETQ. The V gene lost 0 bases and the J gene lost 4 bases, with 13 bases spanning the gap.

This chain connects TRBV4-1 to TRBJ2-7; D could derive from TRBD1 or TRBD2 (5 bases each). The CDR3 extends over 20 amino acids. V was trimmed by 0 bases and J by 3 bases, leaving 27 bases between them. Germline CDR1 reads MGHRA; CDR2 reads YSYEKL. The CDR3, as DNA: TGCGCCAGCAGCCAAGACTGGGGGATGGCCAGCCCCCAGGGAGTCTACGAGCAGTACTTC. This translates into CASSQDWGMASPQGVYEQYF.

CDR3 sequence reads: CASGRGQSYGYTF. In nucleotides, the CDR3 is TGTGCCTCGGGACGAGGACAGTCCTATGGCTACACCTTC. The V call is TRBV6-5, the J call TRBJ1-2; a possible D gene is TRBD1 (6 bases). V dropped 11 bases and J dropped 4 bases, with 17 bases sitting between them. The CDR3 runs to 13 residues. Per the germline V gene, CDR1 is MNHEY and CDR2 is SVGAGI.

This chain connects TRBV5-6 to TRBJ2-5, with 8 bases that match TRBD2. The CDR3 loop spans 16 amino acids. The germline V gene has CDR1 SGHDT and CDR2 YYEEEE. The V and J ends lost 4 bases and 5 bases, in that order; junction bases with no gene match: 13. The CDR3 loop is CASSPGTRAIRETQYF. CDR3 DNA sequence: TGTGCCAGCAGCCCCGGGACTAGGGCTATTAGGGAGACCCAGTACTTC.

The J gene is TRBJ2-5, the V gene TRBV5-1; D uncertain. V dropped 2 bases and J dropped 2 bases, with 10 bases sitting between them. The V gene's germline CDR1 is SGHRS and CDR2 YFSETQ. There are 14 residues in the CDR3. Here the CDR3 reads CASSFMTGQETQYF. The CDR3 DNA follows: TGCGCCAGCAGCTTTATGACCGGGCAAGAGACCCAGTACTTC.